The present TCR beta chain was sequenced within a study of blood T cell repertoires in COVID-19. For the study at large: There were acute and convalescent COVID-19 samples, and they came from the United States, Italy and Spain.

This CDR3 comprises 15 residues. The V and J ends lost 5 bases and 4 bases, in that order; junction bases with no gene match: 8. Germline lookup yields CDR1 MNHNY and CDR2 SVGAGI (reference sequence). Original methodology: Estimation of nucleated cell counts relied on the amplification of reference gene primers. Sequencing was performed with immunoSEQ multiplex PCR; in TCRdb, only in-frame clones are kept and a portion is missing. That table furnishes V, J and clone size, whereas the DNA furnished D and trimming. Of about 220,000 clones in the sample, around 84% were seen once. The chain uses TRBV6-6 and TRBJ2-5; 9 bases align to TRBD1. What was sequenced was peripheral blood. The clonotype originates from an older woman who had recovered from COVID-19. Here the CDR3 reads CASSTPDRGGETQYF. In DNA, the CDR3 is TGTGCCAGCAGTACCCCGGACAGGGGTGGAGAGACCCAGTACTTC.